What follows are 10 T cell receptor beta chains derived from one specimen sequenced in a study of shared clonotypes between healthy human individuals. Generated by immunoSEQ multiplex PCR, the TCRdb table keeps only in-frame clones and is missing some. Among about 1.1 million clones, 70% to 80% were seen once, and the ten largest hold 0.89%. What was sequenced was memory CD4+ T cells from PBMCs. Subset: CD45RA-negative fraction. These TCRs come from a man aged 18-30 years in good health. Some clones in this sample may be carry-over from other donors' samples.

The V call is TRBV7-6, the J call TRBJ2-1; TRBD2 matches at 13 bases. Germline V gene sequence: CDR1 SGHVS, CDR2 FNYEAQ. This CDR3 is built from 16 residues. J was trimmed by 10 bases and V by 1 base; bases with no gene match: 7. The CDR3 DNA follows: TGTGCCAGCAGCTTAGAACCGGGACTAGCGGGACAAGAGCAGTTCTTC. Protein: CASSLEPGLAGQEQFF.

The rearrangement links TRBV28 to TRBJ1-1, with 7 bases aligning to TRBD1. V was clipped by 6 bases and J by 11 bases; unmatched bases: 12. Germline CDR1 MDHEN, CDR2 SYDVKM. The CDR3 contains 13 residues. In nucleotides, the CDR3 is TGTGCCAGCAGCCAACCAGGGGGAGGGCAGGCTTTCTTT. It codes for CASSQPGGGQAFF.

The rearrangement joins TRBV19 to TRBJ1-1; D gene unclear. V was trimmed by 7 bases and J by 10 bases, leaving 22 bases between them. The CDR3 contains 14 residues. The germline gives CDR1 LNHDA, CDR2 SQIVND (reference sequence). The CDR3 nucleotides read TGTGCCAGTATAAAATTGCCCCCCGGAGGAGCAGCTTTCTTT. Protein product: CASIKLPPGGAAFF.

Details on this clone: A much bigger clone sits one base away, suggesting this may be a read error. The rearrangement links TRBV30 to TRBJ2-2; maybe TRBD1 (5 bases). Trimming cost V 5 bases and J 6 bases, with 16 bases left between them. Looked up from germline, CDR1 is GTSNPN and CDR2 is SVGIG (reference sequence). There are 14 residues in the CDR3. CDR3 DNA: TGTGCCTGGGCGAGACAGCTTGACGCCGGGGAGCTGTTTTTT. Protein product: CAWARQLDAGELFF. The full variable domain, rest sourced from reference TRBV30 and TRBJ2-2, is SQTIHQWPATLVQPVGSPLSLECTVEGTSNPNLYWYRQAAGRGLQLLFYSVGIGQISSEVPQNLSASRPQDRQFILSSKKLLLSDSGFYLCAWARQLDAGELFFGEGSRLTVL.

This rearrangement joins TRBV4-1 to TRBJ1-1; D not resolved. Trimming stripped 0 bases from V and 1 base from J, with 15 bases between. Germline V gives CDR1 MGHRA, CDR2 YSYEKL. CDR3 length: 17 residues. CDR3: CASSQETRKQGNTEAFF. For the CDR3, the DNA is TGCGCCAGCAGCCAAGAAACCCGCAAACAAGGGAACACTGAAGCTTTCTTT.

The CDR3 sequence: CASSFERRNEQFF. The DNA of the CDR3 is TGTGCCAGCAGCTTTGAGAGGAGAAATGAGCAGTTCTTC. The chain recombines TRBV11-2 with TRBJ2-1; D unclear. This CDR3 contains 13 residues. V dropped 3 bases and J dropped 7 bases, with 10 bases sitting between them. Germline values: CDR1 SGHAT, CDR2 FQNNGV. The variable domain in full, completed from reference TRBV11-2 and TRBJ2-1, reads EAGVAQSPRYKIIEKRQSVAFWCNPISGHATLYWYQQILGQGPKLLIQFQNNGVVDDSQLPKDRFSAERLKGVDSTLKIQPAKLEDSAVYLCASSFERRNEQFFGPGTRLTVL.

In this sample, this clone turned up a few times. The chain couples TRBV5-1 to TRBJ1-4; D remains unclear. The CDR3 covers 14 residues. The V end lost 4 bases, the J end lost 8 bases, and 15 bases lay between the germline ends. Looked up from germline, CDR1 is SGHRS and CDR2 is YFSETQ. The CDR3 sequence is CASSHDGVGEKLFF. The CDR3, as DNA: TGCGCCAGCAGCCACGACGGGGTTGGCGAAAAACTGTTTTTT.

J is TRBJ1-2 and V is TRBV27, with a weak D call TRBD1 (6 bases). The CDR3 has 14 residues. The V gene lost 4 bases and the J gene lost 8 bases, with 17 bases spanning the gap. Germline V gene sequence: CDR1 MNHEY, CDR2 SMNVEV (reference sequence). The CDR3 nucleotides read TGTGCCAGCAGTTCCCGGGTGGGGGCCGGCGGCTACACCTTC. It yields the protein CASSSRVGAGGYTF.

The chain links TRBV19 to TRBJ1-3; 7 bases are a match to TRBD1. This CDR3 has 13 amino acids. Germline CDR1 reads LNHDA; CDR2 reads SQIVND (reference sequence). The V and J ends lost 3 bases and 7 bases, in that order; junction bases with no gene match: 3. The DNA of the CDR3 is TGTGCCAGTAGTATCGACAGGGAGAACACCATATATTTT. Amino acids: CASSIDRENTIYF.

The chain links TRBV4-1 to TRBJ2-1; the D is unclear. This CDR3 comprises 16 residues. The V and J ends lost 1 base and 0 bases respectively, with 10 bases between them. Germline V CDR1 and CDR2: MGHRA, YSYEKL. The CDR3 DNA follows: TGCGCCAGCAGCCAAGTCGACCTCTTCTCCTACAATGAGCAGTTCTTC. Its translation: CASSQVDLFSYNEQFF.